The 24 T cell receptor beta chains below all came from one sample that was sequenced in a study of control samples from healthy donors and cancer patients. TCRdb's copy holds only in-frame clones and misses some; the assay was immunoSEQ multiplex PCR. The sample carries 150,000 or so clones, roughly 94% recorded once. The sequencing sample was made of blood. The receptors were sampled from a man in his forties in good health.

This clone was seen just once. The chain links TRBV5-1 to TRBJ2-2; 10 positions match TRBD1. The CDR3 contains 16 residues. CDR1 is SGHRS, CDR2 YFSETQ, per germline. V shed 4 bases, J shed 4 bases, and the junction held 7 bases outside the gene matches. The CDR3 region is CASSPFDRGRTGELFF. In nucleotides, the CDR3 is TGCGCCAGCAGCCCGTTCGACAGGGGGCGCACCGGGGAGCTGTTTTTT.

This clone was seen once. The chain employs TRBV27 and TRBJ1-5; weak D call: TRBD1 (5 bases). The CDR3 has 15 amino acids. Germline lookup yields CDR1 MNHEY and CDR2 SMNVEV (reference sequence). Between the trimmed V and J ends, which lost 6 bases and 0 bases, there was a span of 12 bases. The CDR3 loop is CASSPGGGSNQPQHF. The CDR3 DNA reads TGTGCCAGCAGCCCCGGGGGGGGTAGCAATCAGCCCCAGCATTTT.

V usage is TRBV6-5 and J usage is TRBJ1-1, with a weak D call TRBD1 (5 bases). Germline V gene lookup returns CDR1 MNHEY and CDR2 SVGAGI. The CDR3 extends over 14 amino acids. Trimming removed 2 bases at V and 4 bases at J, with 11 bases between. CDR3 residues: CASSYRGTSTEAFF. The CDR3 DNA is TGTGCCAGCAGTTACAGGGGCACGAGCACTGAAGCTTTCTTT.

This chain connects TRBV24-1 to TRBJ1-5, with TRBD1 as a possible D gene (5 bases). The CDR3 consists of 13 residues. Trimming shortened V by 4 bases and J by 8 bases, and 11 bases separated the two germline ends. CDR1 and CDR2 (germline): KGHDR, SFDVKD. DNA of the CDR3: TGTGCCACCAGTGACCGGGACGGGAAGCCCCAGCATTTT. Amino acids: CATSDRDGKPQHF.

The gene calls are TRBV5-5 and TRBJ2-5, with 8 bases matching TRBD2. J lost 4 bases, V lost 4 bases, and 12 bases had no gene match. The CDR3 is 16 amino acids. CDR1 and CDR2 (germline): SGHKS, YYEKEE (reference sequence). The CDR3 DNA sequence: TGTGCCAGCAGCGCAAGACTGGCCGCGGGGGGAGAGACCCAGTACTTC. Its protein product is CASSARLAAGGETQYF.

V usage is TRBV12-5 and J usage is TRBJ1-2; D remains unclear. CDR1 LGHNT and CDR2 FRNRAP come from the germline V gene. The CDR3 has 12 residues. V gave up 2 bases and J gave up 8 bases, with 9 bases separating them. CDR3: CASGLPQGGYTF. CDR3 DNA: TGTGCTAGTGGTTTGCCCCAAGGGGGCTACACCTTC.

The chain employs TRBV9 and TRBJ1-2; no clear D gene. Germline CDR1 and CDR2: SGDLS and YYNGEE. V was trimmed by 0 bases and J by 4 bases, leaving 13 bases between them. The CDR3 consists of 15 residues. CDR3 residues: CASSVAPDGGYGYTF. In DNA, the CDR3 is TGTGCCAGCAGCGTAGCCCCCGACGGTGGCTATGGCTACACCTTC.

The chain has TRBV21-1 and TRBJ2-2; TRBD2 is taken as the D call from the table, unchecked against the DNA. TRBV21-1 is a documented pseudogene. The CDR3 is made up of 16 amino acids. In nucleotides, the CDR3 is TGTGCCAGCAGCGGGAGAGCGGGAGAAGGATCCGGGGAGCTGTTTTTT. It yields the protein CASSGRAGEGSGELFF.

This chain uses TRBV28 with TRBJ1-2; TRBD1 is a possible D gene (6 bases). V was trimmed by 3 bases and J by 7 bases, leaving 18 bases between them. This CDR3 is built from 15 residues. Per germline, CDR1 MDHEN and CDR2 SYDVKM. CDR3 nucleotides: TGTGCCAGCAGTTTTCTAGGGGGGAAGGGTAGTGGCTACACCTTC. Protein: CASSFLGGKGSGYTF.

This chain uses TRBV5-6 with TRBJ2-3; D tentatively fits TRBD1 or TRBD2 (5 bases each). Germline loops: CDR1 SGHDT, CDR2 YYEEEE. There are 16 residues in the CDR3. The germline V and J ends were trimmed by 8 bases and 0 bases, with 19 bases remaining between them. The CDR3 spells CASILRMGESTDTQYF. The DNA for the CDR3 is TGTGCCAGTATCCTTCGGATGGGGGAGAGCACAGATACGCAGTATTTT.

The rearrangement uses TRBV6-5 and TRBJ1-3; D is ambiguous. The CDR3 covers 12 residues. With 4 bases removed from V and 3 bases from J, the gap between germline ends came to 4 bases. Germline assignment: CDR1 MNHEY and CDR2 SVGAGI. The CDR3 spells CASSSDGNTIYF. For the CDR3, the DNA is TGTGCCAGCAGTTCAGATGGAAACACCATATATTTT.

CDR3 amino acids: CASSLAPYSGRIHEQFF. The CDR3 region has the DNA TGTGCCAGCAGCTTAGCCCCGTATAGCGGGAGGATTCATGAGCAGTTCTTC. This chain joins TRBV7-8 and TRBJ2-1, with TRBD2 matching over 10 bases. CDR1 and CDR2 from the germline V gene are SGHVS and FQNEAQ. V was clipped by 0 bases and J by 8 bases; unmatched bases: 10. This CDR3 comprises 17 residues. Filled out from reference TRBV7-8 and TRBJ2-1, the complete variable domain reads GAGVSQSPRYKVAKRGQDVALRCDPISGHVSLFWYQQALGQGPEFLTYFQNEAQLDKSGLPSDRFFAERPEGSVSTLKIQRTQQEDSAVYLCASSLAPYSGRIHEQFFGPGTRLTVL.

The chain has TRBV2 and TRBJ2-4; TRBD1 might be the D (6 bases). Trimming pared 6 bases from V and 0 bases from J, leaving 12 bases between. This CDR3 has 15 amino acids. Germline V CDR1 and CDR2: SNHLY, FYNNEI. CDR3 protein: CASRVTGLAKNIQYF. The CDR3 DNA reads TGTGCCAGCAGGGTAACAGGGCTAGCCAAAAACATTCAGTACTTC. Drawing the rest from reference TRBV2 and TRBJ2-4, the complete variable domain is EPEVTQTPSHQVTQMGQEVILRCVPISNHLYFYWYRQILGQKVEFLVSFYNNEISEKSEIFDDQFSVERPDGSNFTLKIRSTKLEDSAMYFCASRVTGLAKNIQYFGAGTRLSVL.

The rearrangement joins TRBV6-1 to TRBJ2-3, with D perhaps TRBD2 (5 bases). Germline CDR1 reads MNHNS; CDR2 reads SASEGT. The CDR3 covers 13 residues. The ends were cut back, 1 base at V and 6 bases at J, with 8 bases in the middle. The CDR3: CASSEGGVDTQYF. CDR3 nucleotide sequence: TGTGCCAGCAGTGAAGGGGGAGTGGATACGCAGTATTTT.

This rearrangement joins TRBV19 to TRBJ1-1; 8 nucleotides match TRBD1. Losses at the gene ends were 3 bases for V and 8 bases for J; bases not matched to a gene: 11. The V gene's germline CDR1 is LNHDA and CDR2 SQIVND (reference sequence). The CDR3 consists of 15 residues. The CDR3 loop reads CASSMGGQGSKEAFF. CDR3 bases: TGTGCCAGTAGTATGGGTGGACAGGGCTCTAAAGAAGCTTTCTTT.

The CDR3 bases are TGTGCCAGCACCCTCACGGGTAACCTCCGGACTGAAGCTTTCTTT. As protein: CASTLTGNLRTEAFF. The chain recombines TRBV27 with TRBJ1-1; D uncertain. Germline-derived CDR1 and CDR2 are MNHEY and SMNVEV (reference sequence). V was cut by 7 bases and J by 5 bases, with 20 bases left in between. The CDR3 consists of 15 residues.

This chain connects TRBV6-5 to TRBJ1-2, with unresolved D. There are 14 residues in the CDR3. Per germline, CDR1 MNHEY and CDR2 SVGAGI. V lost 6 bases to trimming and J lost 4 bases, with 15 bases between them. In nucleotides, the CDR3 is TGTGCCAGCAGAGACATAGCCGGGGTCTATGGCTACACCTTC. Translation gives CASRDIAGVYGYTF.

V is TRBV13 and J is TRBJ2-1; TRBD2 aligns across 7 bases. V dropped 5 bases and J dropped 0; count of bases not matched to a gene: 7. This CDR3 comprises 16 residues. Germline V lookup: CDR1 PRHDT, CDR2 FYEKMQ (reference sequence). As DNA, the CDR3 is TGTGCCAGCAGCACCCCACTAGCGTACTCCTACAATGAGCAGTTCTTC. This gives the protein CASSTPLAYSYNEQFF.

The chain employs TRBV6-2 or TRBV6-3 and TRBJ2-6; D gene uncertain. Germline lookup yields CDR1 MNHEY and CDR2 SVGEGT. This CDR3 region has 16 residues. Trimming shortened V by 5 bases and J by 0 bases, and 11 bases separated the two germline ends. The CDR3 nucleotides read TGTGCCAGCAGTGTGGGAACACTCTCTGGGGCCAACGTCCTGACTTTC. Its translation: CASSVGTLSGANVLTF.

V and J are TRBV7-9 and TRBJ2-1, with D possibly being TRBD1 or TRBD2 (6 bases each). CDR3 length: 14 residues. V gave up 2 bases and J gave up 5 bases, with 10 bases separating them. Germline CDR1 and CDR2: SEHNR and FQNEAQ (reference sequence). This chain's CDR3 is CASSLTGADNEQFF. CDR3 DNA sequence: TGTGCCAGCAGCTTAACGGGGGCTGACAATGAGCAGTTCTTC.

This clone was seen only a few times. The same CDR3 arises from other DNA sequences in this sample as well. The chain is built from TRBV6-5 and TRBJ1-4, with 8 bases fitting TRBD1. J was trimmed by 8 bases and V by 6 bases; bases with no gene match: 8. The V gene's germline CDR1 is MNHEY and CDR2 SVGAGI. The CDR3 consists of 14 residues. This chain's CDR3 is CASRKTGGGEKLFF. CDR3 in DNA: TGTGCCAGCAGGAAAACAGGGGGTGGGGAAAAACTGTTTTTT.

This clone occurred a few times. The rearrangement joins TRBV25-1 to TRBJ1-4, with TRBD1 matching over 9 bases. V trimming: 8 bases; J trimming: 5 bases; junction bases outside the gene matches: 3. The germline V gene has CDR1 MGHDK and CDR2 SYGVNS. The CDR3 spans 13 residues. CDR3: CASHGQGNEKLFF. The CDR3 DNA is TGTGCCAGCCATGGACAGGGGAATGAAAAACTGTTTTTT.

DNA for the CDR3: TGTGCCAGCAGCGTTGACGGTCATGGCTACACCTTC. Residues: CASSVDGHGYTF. The gene calls are TRBV9 and TRBJ1-2; D is ambiguous. Germline assignment: CDR1 SGDLS and CDR2 YYNGEE. This CDR3 spans 12 amino acids. Trimming took off 2 bases at V and 6 bases at J, with 8 bases between the two ends. Filled out from reference TRBV9 and TRBJ1-2, the complete variable domain reads DSGVTQTPKHLITATGQRVTLRCSPRSGDLSVYWYQQSLDQGLQFLIQYYNGEERAKGNILERFSAQQFPDLHSELNLSSLELGDSALYFCASSVDGHGYTFGSGTRLTVV.

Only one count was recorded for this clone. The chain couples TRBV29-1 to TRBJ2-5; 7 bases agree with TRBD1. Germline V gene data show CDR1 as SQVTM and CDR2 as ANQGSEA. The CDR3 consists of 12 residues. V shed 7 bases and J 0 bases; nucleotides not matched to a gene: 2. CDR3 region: CSADRDQETQYF. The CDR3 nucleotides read TGCAGCGCCGACAGGGACCAAGAGACCCAGTACTTC.